The next 32 T cell receptor beta chains were all read from a single sample in a study of blood T cells in healthy people across ages. Primed by a sample-barcoded 5' primer and a J-beta primer mix, a second PCR proceeded for 7 to 11 cycles. One entry per CDR3 protein, called by TCRdb with MiXCR from the 5' RACE reads. The sample consists of 1.2 million to 1.5 million distinct CDR3 sequences, approximately 59% of them appearing once. The sample consisted of blood. These receptors all come from a man younger than 35 in good health.

CDR3 loop: CASRPGAGRSDTQYF. Here the CDR3 DNA reads TGTGCCAGCAGACCCGGGGCAGGGAGGTCAGATACGCAGTATTTT. The genes are TRBV6-5 and TRBJ2-3, with D perhaps matching TRBD2 (6 bases). Germline V gene sequence: CDR1 MNHEY, CDR2 SVGAGI. The CDR3 is made up of 15 amino acids. The V end lost 6 bases, the J end lost 4 bases, and 17 bases lay between the germline ends.

DNA for the CDR3: TGCAGCCCCGCGGGACTCTACTCCTACGAGCAGTACTTC. Its protein product is CSPAGLYSYEQYF. V and J are TRBV29-1 and TRBJ2-7, with D perhaps matching TRBD2 (6 bases). The germline V and J ends were trimmed by 8 bases and 0 bases, with 14 bases remaining between them. The germline V gene encodes CDR1 SQVTM and CDR2 ANQGSEA. CDR3 length: 13 residues.

The V call is TRBV5-5, the J call TRBJ1-1; tentative D call: TRBD1 (5 bases). CDR1 is SGHKS and CDR2 is YYEKEE in the germline V gene (reference sequence). Trimming pared 0 bases from V and 5 bases from J, leaving 11 bases between. The CDR3 runs 14 residues. CDR3 in DNA: TGTGCCAGCAGCTTGGTCGCAGGGAAAACTGAAGCTTTCTTT. Translated: CASSLVAGKTEAFF.

This clonotype has just a few counts. The genes are TRBV20-1 and TRBJ2-3; D is ambiguous. Deletions cut 6 bases from V and 10 bases from J, with 14 bases between. Per the germline V gene, CDR1 is DFQATT and CDR2 is SNEGSKA (reference sequence). The CDR3 covers 11 residues. The chain's CDR3 is CSALGSVAQYF. CDR3 nucleotides: TGCAGTGCCCTAGGCTCCGTCGCGCAGTATTTT.

This clonotype was seen more than once but under ten times. The V and J genes are TRBV20-1 and TRBJ2-2; no firm D call. The germline V and J ends were trimmed by 2 bases and 6 bases, with 16 bases remaining between them. Germline V gives CDR1 DFQATT, CDR2 SNEGSKA (reference sequence). The CDR3 totals 15 residues. CDR3 region: CSARSAASRSGELFF. The CDR3 bases are TGCAGTGCTAGATCTGCCGCCTCAAGATCCGGGGAGCTGTTTTTT.

In its sample, this clonotype was seen many times. The chain combines TRBV20-1 with TRBJ2-2, with D tentatively TRBD1 or TRBD2 (5 bases each). The CDR3 loop spans 14 amino acids. The germline V and J ends were trimmed by 5 bases and 1 base, with 11 bases remaining between them. The germline V gene has CDR1 DFQATT and CDR2 SNEGSKA (reference sequence). CDR3: CSARGQGNTGELFF. DNA of the CDR3: TGCAGTGCTCGGGGCCAGGGGAACACCGGGGAGCTGTTTTTT.

The V and J genes are TRBV27 and TRBJ2-3, with 10 bases matching TRBD2. The germline V gene has CDR1 MNHEY and CDR2 SMNVEV (reference sequence). With V trimmed by 3 bases and J by 3 bases, 3 bases remained unmatched. The CDR3 spans 15 residues. CDR3 nucleotides: TGTGCCAGCAGTTTGATGACTAGCGGGACAGATACGCAGTATTTT. This codes for CASSLMTSGTDTQYF.

The J gene is TRBJ1-4, the V gene TRBV5-1; TRBD1 matches at 8 bases. The germline gives CDR1 SGHRS, CDR2 YFSETQ. The junction had 10 bases not matched to a gene; V was cut back by 4 bases and J by 5 bases. The CDR3 covers 16 residues. CDR3 protein: CASSTGQGLPNEKLFF. As DNA, the CDR3 is TGCGCCAGCAGCACAGGACAGGGTTTACCGAATGAAAAACTGTTTTTT.

The rearrangement uses TRBV28 and TRBJ2-1; maybe TRBD1 (6 bases). The germline V gene has CDR1 MDHEN and CDR2 SYDVKM. Deletions cut 5 bases from V and 4 bases from J, with 18 bases between. The CDR3 is made up of 16 amino acids. The CDR3 reads CASSPKSRDIYNEQFF. In DNA, the CDR3 is TGTGCCAGCAGTCCGAAGTCCCGGGACATTTACAATGAGCAGTTCTTC.

The J gene is TRBJ2-6, the V gene TRBV2, with a tentative D call TRBD2 (6 bases). This CDR3 has 17 amino acids. Germline CDR1 SNHLY, CDR2 FYNNEI. Trimming took 5 bases from V and 0 from J, leaving 14 bases between them. CDR3 coding DNA: TGTGCCAGCAGTCAGGGACTCTCATTCTCTGGGGCCAACGTCCTGACTTTC. The encoded protein is CASSQGLSFSGANVLTF.

CDR3 amino acids: CASTGGQVLTDTQYF. DNA of the CDR3: TGCGCCAGTACAGGGGGCCAGGTTCTAACAGATACGCAGTATTTT. The gene calls are TRBV5-1 and TRBJ2-3, with TRBD1 matching over 9 bases. CDR3 length: 15 residues. From germline, CDR1 is SGHRS and CDR2 YFSETQ. With 8 bases clipped from V and 3 bases from J, the junction kept 10 bases outside the gene matches.

The chain couples TRBV18 to TRBJ2-7; D is perhaps TRBD1 (5 bases). The germline CDR1 and CDR2 sequences are KGHSH and LQKENI. Deletions cut 3 bases from V and 3 bases from J, with 15 bases between. The CDR3 has 15 amino acids. This chain's CDR3 is CASSPWAPTGYEQYF. DNA for the CDR3: TGTGCCAGCTCACCTTGGGCCCCAACAGGCTACGAGCAGTACTTC.

The rearrangement uses TRBV20-1 and TRBJ2-7, with a tentative D call TRBD2 (5 bases). The V gene's germline CDR1 is DFQATT and CDR2 SNEGSKA (reference sequence). Deletions cut 0 bases from V and 0 bases from J, with 15 bases between. This CDR3 spans 16 amino acids. The CDR3: CSARDTNKEVSYEQYF. The CDR3 DNA follows: TGCAGTGCTAGAGATACCAACAAGGAGGTCTCCTACGAGCAGTACTTC.

This rearrangement joins TRBV5-1 to TRBJ2-7; no definite D call. The length of the CDR3 is 15 residues. The V gene lost 0 bases and the J gene lost 0 bases, with 10 bases spanning the gap. The germline V gene has CDR1 SGHRS and CDR2 YFSETQ. This CDR3 is CASSLGHSSSYEQYF. In nucleotides, the CDR3 is TGCGCCAGCAGCTTGGGACACTCGTCCTCCTACGAGCAGTACTTC.

V is TRBV7-2 and J is TRBJ2-6; D gene uncertain. Trimming pared 2 bases from V and 0 bases from J, leaving 14 bases between. Looked up from germline, CDR1 is SGHTA and CDR2 is FQGNSA. The CDR3 length is 18 residues. The CDR3 bases are TGTGCCAGCAGCTTACAAGGACGAACGCCCTCTGGGGCCAACGTCCTGACTTTC. Translation: CASSLQGRTPSGANVLTF.

This clonotype was seen only a few times. J is TRBJ2-5 and V is TRBV6-6, with D hard to call. The CDR3 is 12 residues long. The germline gives CDR1 MNHNY, CDR2 SVGAGI (reference sequence). V lost 5 bases and J lost 3, with 7 bases in between. The chain's CDR3 is CASSDYKETQYF. The CDR3, as DNA: TGTGCCAGCAGTGATTATAAAGAGACCCAGTACTTC.

Here the CDR3 DNA reads TGCAGCGCGGGAGGGGTTAATCAGCCCCAGCATTTT. Its translation: CSAGGVNQPQHF. The chain combines TRBV29-1 with TRBJ1-5, with a weak D call TRBD1 (5 bases). Germline CDR1 reads SQVTM; CDR2 reads ANQGSEA. The CDR3 runs to 12 residues. The V end was cut by 7 bases, the J end by 4 bases, with 11 bases between.

V and J are TRBV3-1 and TRBJ2-7, with D tentatively TRBD2 (5 bases). CDR3 length: 16 residues. V lost 4 bases to trimming and J lost 5 bases, with 21 bases between them. CDR1 and CDR2 (germline): LGHDT, YNNKEL (reference sequence). The CDR3 sequence: CASSPFPKKTADEQYF. The CDR3 DNA sequence: TGTGCCAGCAGCCCCTTTCCCAAGAAAACAGCGGACGAGCAGTACTTC.

This clonotype has a single count. The rearrangement joins TRBV6-5 to TRBJ2-5, with D unresolved. The CDR3 totals 11 residues. V was cut by 7 bases and J by 8 bases, with 11 bases left in between. Germline V lookup: CDR1 MNHEY, CDR2 SVGAGI. The CDR3 coding sequence is TGTGCCAGCATCCAATCTAACACCCAGTACTTC. Translated, it gives CASIQSNTQYF.

The chain uses TRBV27 and TRBJ2-6, with 8 nucleotides matching TRBD1. CDR1 MNHEY and CDR2 SMNVEV come from the germline V gene (reference sequence). The CDR3 extends over 16 amino acids. V trimming: 3 bases; J trimming: 4 bases; junction bases outside the gene matches: 5. The chain's CDR3 is CASSFGQGDGANVLTF. CDR3 nucleotide sequence: TGTGCCAGCAGTTTCGGACAGGGTGACGGGGCCAACGTCCTGACTTTC.

This clonotype has only a few counts. The chain is built from TRBV5-8 and TRBJ1-2; 10 bases match TRBD1. Germline V lookup: CDR1 SGHTS, CDR2 YDEGEE. There are 15 residues in the CDR3. V gave up 4 bases and J gave up 4 bases; unmatched junction bases: 7. CDR3 DNA: TGTGCCAGCAGCATGGGGACAGGGGACTTCTATGGCTACACCTTC. It translates to CASSMGTGDFYGYTF.

This chain connects TRBV10-1 to TRBJ2-3, with 8 nucleotides matching TRBD2. The CDR3 covers 14 residues. V lost 0 bases, J lost 10 bases, and 6 bases stayed unmatched. Looked up from germline, CDR1 is WNHNN and CDR2 is SYGVQD (reference sequence). CDR3 nucleotides: TGCGCCAGCAGTGAGTCTAGCGGGGCGTCGGCGCAGTATTTT. Residues: CASSESSGASAQYF.

The rearrangement links TRBV12-3 or TRBV12-4 to TRBJ2-1, with D uncertain. The CDR3 contains 16 residues. The V gene lost 8 bases and the J gene lost 2 bases, with 19 bases spanning the gap. CDR3 residues: CASELLGDGAYNEQFF. Written as DNA, the CDR3 is TGTGCCAGCGAACTTCTCGGCGATGGCGCCTACAATGAGCAGTTCTTC.

This clonotype was seen only a few times. The chain couples TRBV20-1 to TRBJ1-6; D gene uncertain. V lost 3 bases and J 5 bases, leaving 11 bases between the germline ends. Germline CDR1 DFQATT, CDR2 SNEGSKA (reference sequence). The CDR3 has 14 residues. CDR3 in DNA: TGCAGTGCTAGTGAGGATACGGATAATTCACCCCTCCACTTT. Residues: CSASEDTDNSPLHF.

Concerning this clonotype: This may arise from a read error, as a much more abundant clone is one base away. V is TRBV20-1 and J is TRBJ2-4; TRBD1 aligns across 7 bases. The DNA end is more similar to TRBJ2-5, so the J call may be wrong. The CDR3 has 15 residues. Germline CDR1 and CDR2: DFQATT and SNEGSKA (reference sequence). The CDR3 sequence is CSARVGDRVSGTQYF. CDR3 nucleotides: TGCAGTGCTAGAGTTGGAGACAGGGTTTCAGGGACCCAGTACTTC.

Only a few counts were recorded for this clonotype. V and J are TRBV28 and TRBJ2-4; possibly TRBD1 for D (5 bases). There are 17 residues in the CDR3. V lost 3 bases to trimming and J lost 0 bases, with 15 bases between them. CDR1 is MDHEN and CDR2 is SYDVKM in the germline V gene. The DNA for the CDR3 is TGTGCCAGCAGTTTTGACAGTCCGGTGTTAGCCAAAAACATTCAGTACTTC. This codes for CASSFDSPVLAKNIQYF. Complete variable domain (other parts from reference TRBV28 and TRBJ2-4): DVKVTQSSRYLVKRTGEKVFLECVQDMDHENMFWYRQDPGLGLRLIYFSYDVKMKEKGDIPEGYSVSREKKERFSLILESASTNQTSMYLCASSFDSPVLAKNIQYFGAGTRLSVL.

The chain links TRBV20-1 to TRBJ1-2; a possible D gene is TRBD1 (6 bases). The germline CDR1 and CDR2 sequences are DFQATT and SNEGSKA (reference sequence). V was trimmed by 3 bases and J by 6 bases, leaving 14 bases between them. CDR3 length equals 13 residues. For the CDR3, the DNA is TGCAGTGCTAGTAACAGGGAAGTCGATGGCTACACCTTC. It encodes CSASNREVDGYTF.

CDR3 sequence reads: CASSWISSEKETQYF. CDR3 coding DNA: TGTGCCAGCAGCTGGATTTCTAGCGAGAAAGAGACCCAGTACTTC. This chain joins TRBV7-9 and TRBJ2-5, with D perhaps TRBD2 (6 bases). V shed 4 bases and J shed 3 bases, with 15 bases lying between them. CDR1 and CDR2 (germline): SEHNR, FQNEAQ (reference sequence). The CDR3 loop spans 15 amino acids. The variable domain in full, completed from reference TRBV7-9 and TRBJ2-5, reads DTGVSQNPRHKITKRGQNVTFRCDPISEHNRLYWYRQTLGQGPEFLTYFQNEAQLEKSRLLSDRFSAERPKGSFSTLEIQRTEQGDSAMYLCASSWISSEKETQYFGPGTRLLVL.

The gene calls are TRBV7-2 and TRBJ1-2; D call uncertain. V lost 0 bases to trimming and J lost 4 bases, with 9 bases between them. Germline CDR1 reads SGHTA; CDR2 reads FQGNSA. The CDR3 runs 14 residues. The CDR3 protein is CASSLAGRLYGYTF. The DNA of the CDR3 is TGTGCCAGCAGCTTAGCAGGGCGTCTCTATGGCTACACCTTC.

This clonotype was counted a few times. J is TRBJ2-7 and V is TRBV29-1; a possible D gene is TRBD1 (6 bases). CDR1 is SQVTM and CDR2 is ANQGSEA in the germline V gene. The V end was cut by 5 bases, the J end by 3 bases, with 23 bases between. The CDR3 is 16 amino acids. This CDR3 is CSVSLGGRGAFYEQYF. CDR3 DNA sequence: TGCAGCGTTTCTCTTGGGGGCAGGGGTGCGTTCTACGAGCAGTACTTC.

The DNA for the CDR3 is TGTGCCAGCAGCTTAGTTGGGGGTAGTGCTGGGGCCAACGTCCTGACTTTC. Its translation is CASSLVGGSAGANVLTF. J is TRBJ2-6 and V is TRBV13; the D gene could be TRBD1 or TRBD2 (5 bases each). V was pared by 1 base and J by 2 bases, with 12 bases between. Germline V lookup: CDR1 PRHDT, CDR2 FYEKMQ (reference sequence). The CDR3 is made up of 17 amino acids.

This CDR3 reads CASSIGQSSYEQYF. CDR3 nucleotides: TGTGCCAGCAGCATTGGACAGAGCTCCTACGAGCAGTACTTC. The chain uses TRBV3-1 and TRBJ2-7, with D possibly TRBD1 on 6 matching bases. CDR3 size: 14 residues. In germline, CDR1 is LGHDT, CDR2 YNNKEL (reference sequence). Trimming shortened V by 5 bases and J by 0 bases, and 11 bases separated the two germline ends.